These 17 T cell receptor beta chains share one sample of origin, sequenced in a study of blood T cell repertoires in COVID-19. Libraries were prepared by immunoSEQ multiplex PCR; TCRdb keeps only in-frame clonotypes and omits some of them. The sample lists more than 300,000 clones, around 90% occurring once. Sequencing was carried out using PBMCs or T cells enriched from blood (not recorded which). Receptors originate from a woman aged 25 to 45 who had recovered from COVID-19.

The rearrangement links TRBV6-2 or TRBV6-3 to TRBJ1-2, with 7 positions matching TRBD1. The CDR3 contains 14 residues. Germline V gene lookup returns CDR1 MNHEY and CDR2 SVGEGT. The trim removed 2 bases at V and 4 bases at J, leaving 4 bases unmatched. The chain's CDR3 is CASSYGQGGYGYTF. The CDR3 DNA follows: TGTGCCAGCAGTTACGGTCAGGGGGGCTATGGCTACACCTTC.

This clone was detected ten times or more. The chain carries TRBV2 and TRBJ2-2; 13 bases match TRBD2. This CDR3 is 15 amino acids long. Per germline, CDR1 SNHLY and CDR2 FYNNEI. The ends lost 9 bases at V and 3 bases at J; junction bases unmatched: 4. Here the CDR3 reads CASQGLAGDTGELFF. Here the CDR3 DNA reads TGTGCCAGTCAAGGACTAGCGGGGGACACCGGGGAGCTGTTTTTT.

CDR3 in DNA: TGTGCCAGCAGCTCCTGGGACAGAGAAGCTTTCTTT. It translates to CASSSWDREAFF. This sequence joins TRBV5-6 and TRBJ1-1; 7 bases are a match to TRBD1. The germline V gene has CDR1 SGHDT and CDR2 YYEEEE. The CDR3 contains 12 residues. V dropped 3 bases and J dropped 8; count of bases not matched to a gene: 4.

CDR3 in amino acids: CASSEYRQVIEKLFF. Written as DNA, the CDR3 is TGTGCCAGCAGTGAATATCGACAGGTTATTGAAAAACTGTTTTTT. The chain links TRBV2 to TRBJ1-4; TRBD1 is a possible D gene (6 bases). Trimming left V 2 bases short and J 7 bases short, with 14 bases between. Germline V lookup: CDR1 SNHLY, CDR2 FYNNEI. The CDR3 is made up of 15 amino acids.

This chain joins TRBV4-2 and TRBJ2-7, with 7 bases that match TRBD2. V gave up 4 bases and J gave up 3 bases; unmatched junction bases: 6. Germline-derived CDR1 and CDR2 are LGHNA and YNFKEQ. The CDR3 is made up of 14 amino acids. The DNA of the CDR3 is TGTGCCAGCAGCCCGCTAGCGGAGATCTACGAGCAGTACTTC. As protein: CASSPLAEIYEQYF.

V and J are TRBV5-1 and TRBJ2-2; 8 nucleotides align to TRBD1. The CDR3 loop spans 15 amino acids. With V trimmed by 0 bases and J by 5 bases, 3 bases remained unmatched. Germline V gene data show CDR1 as SGHRS and CDR2 as YFSETQ. Here the CDR3 reads CASSLGTGITGELFF. The CDR3 region has the DNA TGCGCCAGCAGCTTGGGGACAGGGATAACCGGGGAGCTGTTTTTT.

The CDR3 DNA follows: TGCGCCAGCAGCCGGGGGGGCCGGAATGAGCAGTTCTTC. Translation: CASSRGGRNEQFF. The chain couples TRBV5-1 to TRBJ2-1, with 8 positions matching TRBD2. The CDR3 runs to 13 residues. Trimming cost V 4 bases and J 7 bases; bases outside gene matches: 4. Germline-derived CDR1 and CDR2 are SGHRS and YFSETQ.

The chain employs TRBV28 and TRBJ1-2; possibly TRBD1 for D (6 bases). The CDR3 consists of 17 residues. Germline lookup yields CDR1 MDHEN and CDR2 SYDVKM. Trimming removed 1 base from V and 3 bases from J, with 18 bases in between. The DNA for the CDR3 is TGTGCCAGCAGTTTATCGGCAGGACAGAGTTATGACTATGGCTACACCTTC. It encodes CASSLSAGQSYDYGYTF.

The chain recombines TRBV3-1 (or the pseudogene TRBV3-2) with TRBJ1-2, with a possible D match to TRBD1 (6 bases). Germline V gene data show CDR1 as LGHDT and CDR2 as YNNKEL (reference sequence). The CDR3 has 14 residues. V gave up 1 base and J gave up 0 bases, with 6 bases separating them. CDR3 region: CASSQGDTNYGYTF. The CDR3 coding sequence is TGTGCCAGCAGCCAAGGGGACACTAACTATGGCTACACCTTC.

The chain combines TRBV15 with TRBJ1-5; D call uncertain. The CDR3 loop spans 15 amino acids. Trimming cost V 1 base and J 0 bases, with 7 bases left between them. The V gene's germline CDR1 is LNHNV and CDR2 YYDKDF (reference sequence). CDR3 DNA: TGTGCCACCAGCAGAGTTGGCAATAGCAATCAGCCCCAGCATTTT. This sequence encodes CATSRVGNSNQPQHF.

The chain is built from TRBV7-2 and TRBJ2-1; TRBD2 matches at 9 bases. Trimming at V came to 4 bases and at J to 6 bases, leaving 7 bases not matched to a gene. The germline V gene encodes CDR1 SGHTA and CDR2 FQGNSA. This CDR3 has 15 amino acids. In DNA form, the CDR3 reads TGTGCCAGCAGCTCGGGACTAGCCCCCCTCAATGAGCAGTTCTTC. Protein: CASSSGLAPLNEQFF.

The chain recombines TRBV2 with TRBJ2-5, with D possibly being TRBD1 (7 bases). The CDR3 covers 14 residues. Trimming took off 8 bases at V and 3 bases at J, with 16 bases between the two ends. Germline CDR1 reads SNHLY; CDR2 reads FYNNEI. The CDR3 DNA sequence: TGTGCCAGCGCCTCCGGCAGGGGGGAAGAGACCCAGTACTTC. Translation: CASASGRGEETQYF.

The rearrangement uses TRBV6-5 and TRBJ1-1, with D maybe TRBD1 (5 bases). Germline assignment: CDR1 MNHEY and CDR2 SVGAGI. The CDR3 consists of 13 residues. V was cut by 0 bases and J by 11 bases, with 13 bases left in between. CDR3 DNA: TGTGCCAGCAGTTACTCGGCGGGGGGGATGGCTTTCTTT. Protein sequence: CASSYSAGGMAFF.

The V call is TRBV5-5, the J call TRBJ1-2; 7 nucleotides agree with TRBD1. V shed 4 bases, J shed 3 bases, and the junction held 6 bases outside the gene matches. Germline loops: CDR1 SGHKS, CDR2 YYEKEE (reference sequence). This CDR3 comprises 14 residues. Here the CDR3 DNA reads TGTGCCAGCAGCCCCCGACAGGGTTACTATGGCTACACCTTC. Protein sequence: CASSPRQGYYGYTF.

This clone was seen only a few times. The J gene is TRBJ1-5, the V gene TRBV6-5; 7 positions match TRBD1. The CDR3 extends over 15 amino acids. The V and J ends lost 7 bases and 0 bases, in that order; junction bases with no gene match: 6. Looked up from germline, CDR1 is MNHEY and CDR2 is SVGAGI. This chain's CDR3 is CASKTGVYSNQPQHF. The CDR3 nucleotides read TGTGCCAGCAAAACAGGGGTTTATAGCAATCAGCCCCAGCATTTT.

The gene calls are TRBV27 and TRBJ1-2; 9 bases map to TRBD1. CDR3 length equals 14 residues. Germline CDR1 reads MNHEY; CDR2 reads SMNVEV (reference sequence). V was clipped by 2 bases and J by 4 bases; unmatched bases: 2. CDR3 nucleotide sequence: TGTGCCAGCAGTTTAACGACAGGGGGCTATGGCTACACCTTC. Translation: CASSLTTGGYGYTF.

The rearrangement links TRBV5-1 to TRBJ2-3; 8 bases match TRBD1. CDR3 length equals 14 residues. V shed 4 bases and J 1 base; nucleotides not matched to a gene: 2. CDR1 is SGHRS and CDR2 is YFSETQ in the germline V gene. CDR3 amino acids: CASSQGQGTDTQYF. The CDR3 region has the DNA TGCGCCAGCAGCCAGGGACAGGGCACAGATACGCAGTATTTT.